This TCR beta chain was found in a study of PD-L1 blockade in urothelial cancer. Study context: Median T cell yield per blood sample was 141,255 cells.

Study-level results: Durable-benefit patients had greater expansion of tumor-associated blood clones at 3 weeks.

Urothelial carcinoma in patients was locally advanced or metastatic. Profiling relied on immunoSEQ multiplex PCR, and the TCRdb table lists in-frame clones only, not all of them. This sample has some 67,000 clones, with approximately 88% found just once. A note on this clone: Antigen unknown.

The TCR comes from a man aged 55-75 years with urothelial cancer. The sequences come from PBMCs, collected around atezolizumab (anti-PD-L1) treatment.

This CDR3 is CASSSPVRAGATDTQYF. The CDR3, as DNA: TGTGCCAGCAGTTCCCCCGTTAGAGCGGGAGCTACAGATACGCAGTATTTT. The V gene is TRBV27, the J gene TRBJ2-3; 8 bases map to TRBD2. Trimming cost V 4 bases and J 3 bases; bases outside gene matches: 12. The germline gives CDR1 MNHEY, CDR2 SMNVEV (reference sequence). This CDR3 comprises 17 residues.